This T cell receptor beta chain was recorded in a study of T-cell memory formation after mild COVID-19. Study-wide background: Clustering of TCRs was largely donor specific.

TCRdb processed the 5' RACE reads anew with MiXCR; each CDR3 protein has one entry. The table lists roughly 400,000 distinct CDR3 sequences, around a sixth of them singletons. This clonotype occurred many times. The length of the CDR3 is 13 residues. Germline lookup yields CDR1 MNHEY and CDR2 SVGAGI. The trim removed 6 bases at V and 5 bases at J, leaving 1 base unmatched. The origin of this receptor is a man aged 18 to 30 who had mild COVID-19 (a few samples of this study predate the infection). Cell type and time point are not known. The chain combines TRBV6-5 with TRBJ1-6; 7 bases agree with TRBD1. Sequencing was done on a sample of PBMCs or a T cell subset sorted from them (not recorded which). In DNA, the CDR3 is TGTGCCAGCAGGACAGGGAATAATTCACCCCTCCACTTT. This translates into CASRTGNNSPLHF.